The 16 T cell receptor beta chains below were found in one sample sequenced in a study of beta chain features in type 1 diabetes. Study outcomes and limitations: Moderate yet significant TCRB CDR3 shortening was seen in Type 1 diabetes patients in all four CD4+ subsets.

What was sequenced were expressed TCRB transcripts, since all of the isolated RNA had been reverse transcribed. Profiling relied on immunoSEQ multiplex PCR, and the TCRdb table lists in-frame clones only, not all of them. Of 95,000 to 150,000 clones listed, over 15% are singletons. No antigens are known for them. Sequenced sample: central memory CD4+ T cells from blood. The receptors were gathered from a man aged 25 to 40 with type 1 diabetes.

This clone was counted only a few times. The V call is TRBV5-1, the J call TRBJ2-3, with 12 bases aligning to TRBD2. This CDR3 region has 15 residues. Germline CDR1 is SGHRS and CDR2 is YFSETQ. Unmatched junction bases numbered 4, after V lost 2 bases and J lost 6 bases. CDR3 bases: TGCGCCAGCAGCTTCGGGACTAGCGGGTCCGATACGCAGTATTTT. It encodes CASSFGTSGSDTQYF.

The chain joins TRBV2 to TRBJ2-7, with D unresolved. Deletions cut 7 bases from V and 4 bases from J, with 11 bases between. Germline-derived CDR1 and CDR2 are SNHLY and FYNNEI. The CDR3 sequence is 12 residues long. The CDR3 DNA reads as TGTGCCAGCAACCAAGAAAGGTACGAGCAGTACTTC. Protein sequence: CASNQERYEQYF.

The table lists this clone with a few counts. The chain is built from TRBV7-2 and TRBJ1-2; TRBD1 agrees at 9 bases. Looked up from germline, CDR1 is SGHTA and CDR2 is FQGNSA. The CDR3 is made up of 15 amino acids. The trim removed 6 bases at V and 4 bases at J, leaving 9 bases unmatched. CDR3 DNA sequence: TGTGCCAGCAGAGCACCGGGACAGGGAGGCTATGGCTACACCTTC. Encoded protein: CASRAPGQGGYGYTF. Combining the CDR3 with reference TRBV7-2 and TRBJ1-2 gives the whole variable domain GAGVSQSPSNKVTEKGKDVELRCDPISGHTALYWYRQSLGQGLEFLIYFQGNSAPDKSGLPSDRFSAERTGGSVSTLTIQRTQQEDSAVYLCASRAPGQGGYGYTFGSGTRLTVV.

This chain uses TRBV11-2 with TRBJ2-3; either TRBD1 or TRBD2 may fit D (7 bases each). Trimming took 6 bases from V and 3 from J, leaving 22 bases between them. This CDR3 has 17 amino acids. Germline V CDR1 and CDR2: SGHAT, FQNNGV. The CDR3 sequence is CASRQGGRGAGTDTQYF. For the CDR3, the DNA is TGTGCCAGCAGGCAGGGGGGGCGAGGTGCTGGTACAGATACGCAGTATTTT.

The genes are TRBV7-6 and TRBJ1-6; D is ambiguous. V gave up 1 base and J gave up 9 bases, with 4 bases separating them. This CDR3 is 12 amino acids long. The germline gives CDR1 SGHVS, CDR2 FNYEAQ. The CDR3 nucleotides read TGTGCCAGCAGCTTAGACCCTTCACCCCTCCACTTT. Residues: CASSLDPSPLHF.

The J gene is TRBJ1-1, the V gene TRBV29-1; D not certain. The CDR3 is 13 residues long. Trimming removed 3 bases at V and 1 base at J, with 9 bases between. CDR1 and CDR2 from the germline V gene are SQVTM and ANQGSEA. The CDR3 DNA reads TGCAGCGTTGATGGGTCTGAGAACACTGAAGCTTTCTTT. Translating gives CSVDGSENTEAFF. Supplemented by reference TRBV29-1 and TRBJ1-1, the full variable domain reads SAVISQKPSRDICQRGTSLTIQCQVDSQVTMMFWYRQQPGQSLTLIATANQGSEATYESGFVIDKFPISRPNLTFSTLTVSNMSPEDSSIYLCSVDGSENTEAFFGQGTRLTVV.

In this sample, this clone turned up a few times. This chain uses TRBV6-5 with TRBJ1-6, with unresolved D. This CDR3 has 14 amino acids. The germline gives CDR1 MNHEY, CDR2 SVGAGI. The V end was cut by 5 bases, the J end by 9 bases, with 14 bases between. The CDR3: CASSDAQSGSPLHF. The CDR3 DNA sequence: TGTGCCAGCAGTGATGCCCAAAGCGGTTCACCCCTCCACTTT.

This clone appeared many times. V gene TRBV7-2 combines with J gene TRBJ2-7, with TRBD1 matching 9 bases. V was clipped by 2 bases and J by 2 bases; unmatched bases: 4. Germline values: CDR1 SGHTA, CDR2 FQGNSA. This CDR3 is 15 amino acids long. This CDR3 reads CASSLSGTGTYEQYF. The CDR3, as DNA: TGTGCCAGCAGCTTATCCGGGACAGGGACCTACGAGCAGTACTTC.

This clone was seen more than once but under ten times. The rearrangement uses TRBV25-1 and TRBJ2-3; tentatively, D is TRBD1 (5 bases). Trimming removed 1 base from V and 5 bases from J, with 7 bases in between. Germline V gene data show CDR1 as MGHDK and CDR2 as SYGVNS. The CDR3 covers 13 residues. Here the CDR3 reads CASSELGEDTQYF. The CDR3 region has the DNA TGTGCCAGCAGTGAATTAGGGGAAGATACGCAGTATTTT.

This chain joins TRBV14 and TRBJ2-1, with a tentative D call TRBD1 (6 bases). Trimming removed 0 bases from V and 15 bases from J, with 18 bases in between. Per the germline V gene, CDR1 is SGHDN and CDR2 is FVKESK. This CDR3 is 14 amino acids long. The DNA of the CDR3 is TGTGCCAGCAGCCAAGATACGGGAAACGCAGGGGTGTTCTTC. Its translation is CASSQDTGNAGVFF.

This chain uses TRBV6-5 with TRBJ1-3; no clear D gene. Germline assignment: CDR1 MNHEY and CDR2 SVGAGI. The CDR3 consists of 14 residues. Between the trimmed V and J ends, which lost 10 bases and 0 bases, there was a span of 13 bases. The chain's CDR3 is CATESGSSGNTIYF. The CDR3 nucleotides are TGTGCCACCGAGTCGGGGAGCTCTGGAAACACCATATATTTT.

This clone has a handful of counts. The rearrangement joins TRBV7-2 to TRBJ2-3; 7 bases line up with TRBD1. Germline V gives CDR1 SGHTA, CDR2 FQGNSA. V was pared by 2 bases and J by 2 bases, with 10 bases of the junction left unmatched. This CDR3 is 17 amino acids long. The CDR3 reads CASSLSQETGNTDTQYF. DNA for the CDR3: TGTGCCAGCAGCTTATCCCAAGAGACAGGGAACACAGATACGCAGTATTTT. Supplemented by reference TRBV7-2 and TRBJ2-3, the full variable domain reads GAGVSQSPSNKVTEKGKDVELRCDPISGHTALYWYRQSLGQGLEFLIYFQGNSAPDKSGLPSDRFSAERTGGSVSTLTIQRTQQEDSAVYLCASSLSQETGNTDTQYFGPGTRLTVL.

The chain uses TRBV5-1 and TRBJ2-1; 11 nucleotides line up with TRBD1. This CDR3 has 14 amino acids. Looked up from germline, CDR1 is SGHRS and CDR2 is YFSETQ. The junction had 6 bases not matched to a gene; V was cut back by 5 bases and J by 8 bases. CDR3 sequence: CASRDGQGADEQFF. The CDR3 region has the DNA TGCGCCAGCAGGGATGGACAGGGGGCCGATGAGCAGTTCTTC.

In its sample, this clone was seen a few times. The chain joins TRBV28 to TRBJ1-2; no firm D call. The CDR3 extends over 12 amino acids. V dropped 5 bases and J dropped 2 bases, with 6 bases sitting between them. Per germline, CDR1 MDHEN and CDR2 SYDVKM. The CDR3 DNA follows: TGTGCCAGCAGTCCCACGAACTATGGCTACACCTTC. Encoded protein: CASSPTNYGYTF.

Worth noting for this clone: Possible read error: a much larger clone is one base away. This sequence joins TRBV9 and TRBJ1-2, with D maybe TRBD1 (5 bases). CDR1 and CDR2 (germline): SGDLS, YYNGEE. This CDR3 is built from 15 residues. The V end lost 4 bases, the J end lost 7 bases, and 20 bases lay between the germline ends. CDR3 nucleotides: TGTGCCAGCAGCCCTCGGGGCAGGGATGTTGGTGGCTACACCTTC. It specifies CASSPRGRDVGGYTF.

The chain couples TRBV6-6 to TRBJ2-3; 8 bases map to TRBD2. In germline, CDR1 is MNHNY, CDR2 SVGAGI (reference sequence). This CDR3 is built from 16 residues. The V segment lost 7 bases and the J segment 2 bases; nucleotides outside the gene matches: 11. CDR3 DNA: TGTGCCAGCACCTCCCCAAGCGGGAGCAACACAGATACGCAGTATTTT. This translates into CASTSPSGSNTDTQYF.